Detailed here is one T cell receptor (beta chain). The sample is drawn from a study of blood T cell repertoires in COVID-19. Study-level background: Sample material is recorded as cDNA or gDNA derived from T cells, B-cell-depleted T cells, or PBMCs.

In the original analysis: Researchers report that nucleated cell counts were estimated from reference gene primer amplification. Profiling relied on immunoSEQ multiplex PCR, and the TCRdb table lists in-frame clones only, not all of them. V and J calls and clone size are copied from that table; D and trimming were computed from the DNA. The sample lists 150,000 to 200,000 clones, 90% to 95% occurring once. V was pared by 0 bases and J by 0 bases, with 3 bases of the junction left unmatched. CDR3 length equals 16 residues. The V gene's germline CDR1 is MNHEY and CDR2 SVGAGI. The chain is built from TRBV6-5 and TRBJ1-2; 8 nucleotides align to TRBD1. The receptor's source is a woman between 45 and 65 years old with acute or convalescent COVID-19. Sequencing was performed on peripheral blood. CDR3 nucleotide sequence: TGTGCCAGCAGTTACTCGCGACAGGGGCCTAACTATGGCTACACCTTC. Its protein product is CASSYSRQGPNYGYTF.